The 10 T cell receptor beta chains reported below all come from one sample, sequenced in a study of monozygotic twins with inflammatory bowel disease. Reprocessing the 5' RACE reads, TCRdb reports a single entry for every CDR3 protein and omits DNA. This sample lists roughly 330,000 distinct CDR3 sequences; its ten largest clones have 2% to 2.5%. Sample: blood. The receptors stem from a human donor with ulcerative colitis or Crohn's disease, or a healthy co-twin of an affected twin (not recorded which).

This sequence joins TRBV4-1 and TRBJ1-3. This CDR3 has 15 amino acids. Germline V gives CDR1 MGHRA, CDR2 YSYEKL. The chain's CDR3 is CASSQKTFSGNTIYF.

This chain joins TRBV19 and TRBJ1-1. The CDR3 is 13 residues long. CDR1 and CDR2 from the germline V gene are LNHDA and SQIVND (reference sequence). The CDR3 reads CASNWDSGTEAFF.

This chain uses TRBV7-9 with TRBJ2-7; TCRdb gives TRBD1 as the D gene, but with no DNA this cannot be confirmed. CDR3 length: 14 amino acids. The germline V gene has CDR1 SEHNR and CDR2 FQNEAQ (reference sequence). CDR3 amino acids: CAVVSGTEFYEQYF.

CDR3: CASSPGQDGTEAFF. The rearrangement joins TRBV7-2 to TRBJ1-1; without DNA, the TCRdb call of TRBD1 cannot be checked. This CDR3 is built from 14 residues. Germline CDR1 is SGHTA and CDR2 is FQGNSA.

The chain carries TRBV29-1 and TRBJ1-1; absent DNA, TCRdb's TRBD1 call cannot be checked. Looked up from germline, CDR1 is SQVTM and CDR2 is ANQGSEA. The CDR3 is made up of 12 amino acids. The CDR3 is CSIGQSNTEAFF.

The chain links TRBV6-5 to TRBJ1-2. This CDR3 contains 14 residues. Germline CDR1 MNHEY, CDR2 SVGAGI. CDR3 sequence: CASSTLHRNYGYTF.

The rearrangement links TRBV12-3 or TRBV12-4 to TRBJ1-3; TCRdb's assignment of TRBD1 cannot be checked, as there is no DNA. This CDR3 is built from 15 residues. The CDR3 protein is CASRDRDSAGNTIYF.

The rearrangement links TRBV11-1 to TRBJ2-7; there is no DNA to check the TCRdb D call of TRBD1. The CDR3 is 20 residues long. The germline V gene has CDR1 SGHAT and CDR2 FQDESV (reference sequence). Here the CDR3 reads CASSLVLLQGAGTDHYEQYF.

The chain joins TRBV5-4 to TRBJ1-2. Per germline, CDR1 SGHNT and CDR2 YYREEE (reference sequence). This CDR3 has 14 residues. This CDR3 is CASSLWRVDYGYTF.

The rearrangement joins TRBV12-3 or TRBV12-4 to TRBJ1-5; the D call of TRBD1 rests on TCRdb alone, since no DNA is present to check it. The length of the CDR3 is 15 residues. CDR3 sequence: CASSLSQGGNQHQHF.